The 22 T cell receptor beta chains below all came from one sample that was sequenced in a study of human T cells and chemical hapten exposure. TCRdb processed the RACE reads anew with MiXCR; each CDR3 protein has one entry. This sample has over 70,000 distinct CDR3 sequences; 12% to 15% occur once, and the top ten carry 4.6%. This sample's time point: pre-sensitization, week 0. Described treatment: therapeutic diphenylcyclopropenone sensitization with weekly scalp DPC. Sequences were derived from whole blood, sampled in connection with sensitization to the hapten diphenylcyclopropenone (DPC). The origin of the receptors is a woman aged 50 to 60 with alopecia areata. Some clones in this sample may be carry-over from other donors' samples.

This clonotype has a count of ten or more. CDR3 bases: TGTGCCAGCAGCTTAGTGTACAGGACCGGGGAGCTGTTTTTT. Translating gives CASSLVYRTGELFF. The chain joins TRBV7-2 to TRBJ2-2, with a tentative D call TRBD1 (5 bases). The CDR3 extends over 14 amino acids. Trimming pared 1 base from V and 5 bases from J, leaving 8 bases between. From germline, CDR1 is SGHTA and CDR2 FQGNSA.

This clonotype was picked up a small number of times. The rearrangement uses TRBV10-1 and TRBJ2-4; a weak D match, TRBD1 (6 bases). Germline loops: CDR1 WNHNN, CDR2 SYGVQD (reference sequence). The CDR3 runs 14 residues. V was pared by 6 bases and J by 1 base, with 10 bases between. CDR3 in amino acids: CASSTGTAKNIQYF. CDR3 DNA sequence: TGCGCCAGCAGCACAGGGACGGCCAAAAACATTCAGTACTTC.

This clonotype has a handful of counts. The J gene is TRBJ2-7, the V gene TRBV12-3 or TRBV12-4; possible D gene TRBD1, 6 bases. The ends were cut back, 3 bases at V and 2 bases at J, with 11 bases in the middle. The CDR3 is 14 residues long. The chain's CDR3 is CASSFGQGTYEQYF. The CDR3 DNA follows: TGTGCCAGCAGTTTTGGGCAGGGGACCTACGAGCAGTACTTC.

This clonotype appeared a few times. No DNA is shown, since the ends of the CDR3 on it are uncertain; the CDR3 is the one TCRdb lists. The chain couples TRBV28 to TRBJ2-7; the D call TRBD2 from the table was never checked on the DNA. The CDR3 numbers 11 amino acids, ends counted. Germline CDR1 MDHEN, CDR2 SYDVKM. CDR3 loop: CASSSWAGGIF.

This clonotype turned up a few times. V gene TRBV20-1 combines with J gene TRBJ1-2; 10 nucleotides align to TRBD1. CDR3 length: 13 residues. With 6 bases clipped from V and 6 bases from J, the junction kept 7 bases outside the gene matches. Germline V gene data show CDR1 as DFQATT and CDR2 as SNEGSKA (reference sequence). The CDR3 sequence is CSAEDRGQDGYTF. The DNA for the CDR3 is TGCAGTGCGGAAGACAGGGGGCAGGATGGCTACACCTTC.

The chain is built from TRBV20-1 and TRBJ1-1; D gene ambiguous. Germline CDR1 reads DFQATT; CDR2 reads SNEGSKA (reference sequence). The CDR3 totals 12 residues. V was cut by 1 base and J by 6 bases, with 9 bases left in between. For the CDR3, the DNA is TGCAGTGCTAGAGGGAGGTCTTCTGAAGCTTTCTTT. Translating gives CSARGRSSEAFF.

The rearrangement joins TRBV19 to TRBJ2-3; 7 positions match TRBD2. Unmatched junction bases numbered 5, after V lost 7 bases and J lost 4 bases. Per germline, CDR1 LNHDA and CDR2 SQIVND (reference sequence). This CDR3 is built from 13 residues. The CDR3 is CASNREAADTQYF. The CDR3 DNA follows: TGTGCCAGTAACCGGGAGGCGGCAGATACGCAGTATTTT.

This clonotype was counted a few times. The gene calls are TRBV7-2 and TRBJ1-5; D gene ambiguous. Trimming pared 3 bases from V and 2 bases from J, leaving 11 bases between. Looked up from germline, CDR1 is SGHTA and CDR2 is FQGNSA. This CDR3 comprises 15 residues. The CDR3 DNA reads TGTGCCAGCAGCTTGGCGCGGGGAGGCAATCAGCCCCAGCATTTT. Encoded protein: CASSLARGGNQPQHF.

This clonotype was detected only a few times. The rearrangement joins TRBV3-1 to TRBJ2-3; D remains unclear. CDR3 length: 14 residues. V was pared by 1 base and J by 6 bases, with 11 bases between. Germline assignment: CDR1 LGHDT and CDR2 YNNKEL (reference sequence). The CDR3 nucleotides read TGTGCCAGCAGCCAAGTTGAACTCAAGGATACGCAGTATTTT. Protein product: CASSQVELKDTQYF.

The gene calls are TRBV12-3 or TRBV12-4 and TRBJ2-1; D ambiguous. The CDR3 extends over 14 amino acids. V shed 6 bases and J shed 5 bases, with 14 bases lying between them. The CDR3 loop reads CASSEKGWDNEQFF. CDR3 in DNA: TGTGCCAGCAGCGAAAAAGGGTGGGACAATGAGCAGTTCTTC.

The chain links TRBV10-3 to TRBJ1-5, with 7 bases lining up with TRBD1. Germline CDR1 reads ENHRY; CDR2 reads SYGVKD. V shed 10 bases and J 4 bases; nucleotides not matched to a gene: 7. The CDR3 consists of 13 residues. The CDR3: CATRDRVNQPQHF. The CDR3 nucleotides read TGTGCCACCCGTGACAGGGTAAATCAGCCCCAGCATTTT.

This clonotype was detected only a few times. The rearrangement joins TRBV2 to TRBJ1-1; D is ambiguous. The CDR3 is made up of 11 amino acids. Trimming removed 9 bases at V and 4 bases at J, with 9 bases between. Germline CDR1 SNHLY, CDR2 FYNNEI. The CDR3 spells CASQVFTEAFF. The CDR3 nucleotides are TGTGCCAGTCAGGTGTTCACTGAAGCTTTCTTT.

This sequence joins TRBV7-2 and TRBJ2-3, with 8 nucleotides matching TRBD2. Germline-derived CDR1 and CDR2 are SGHTA and FQGNSA. CDR3 length: 14 amino acids. With V trimmed by 5 bases and J by 6 bases, 7 bases remained unmatched. The DNA for the CDR3 is TGTGCCAGCAGCAACAGCGGGAGTTTGGATACGCAGTATTTT. It encodes CASSNSGSLDTQYF.

This clonotype appeared a few times. This rearrangement joins TRBV29-1 to TRBJ2-5, with 8 bases aligning to TRBD2. CDR1 is SQVTM, CDR2 ANQGSEA, per germline. Trimming removed 4 bases from V and 5 bases from J; junction bases left unmatched: 6. The CDR3 totals 13 residues. CDR3 amino acids: CSVGVAGLETQYF. The CDR3 bases are TGCAGCGTTGGAGTAGCGGGATTGGAGACCCAGTACTTC.

This clonotype showed up just a few times. This sequence joins TRBV19 and TRBJ1-1; D is unclear. The CDR3 extends over 16 amino acids. CDR1 and CDR2 from the germline V gene are LNHDA and SQIVND (reference sequence). Between the trimmed V and J ends, which lost 3 bases and 0 bases, there was a span of 14 bases. CDR3 residues: CASSILGKNMNTEAFF. The DNA for the CDR3 is TGTGCCAGTAGTATTTTGGGCAAAAACATGAACACTGAAGCTTTCTTT.

The rearrangement joins TRBV5-1 to TRBJ1-6, with D unclear. The length of the CDR3 is 18 residues. V was cut by 1 base and J by 0 bases, with 14 bases left in between. Germline V gene lookup returns CDR1 SGHRS and CDR2 YFSETQ. CDR3 sequence (DNA): TGCGCCAGCAGCTTGTCCGGGCAGGATGGCTCCTATAATTCACCCCTCCACTTT. This codes for CASSLSGQDGSYNSPLHF.

V usage is TRBV5-1 and J usage is TRBJ1-1; D is unclear. The germline V gene has CDR1 SGHRS and CDR2 YFSETQ. Trimming removed 2 bases from V and 3 bases from J, with 8 bases in between. The CDR3 extends over 13 amino acids. CDR3 residues: CASSFSGDTEAFF. The CDR3 nucleotides are TGCGCCAGCAGCTTCTCAGGAGACACTGAAGCTTTCTTT.

The chain links TRBV11-2 to TRBJ2-5; tentatively, D is TRBD2 (5 bases). This CDR3 contains 15 residues. The germline V gene has CDR1 SGHAT and CDR2 FQNNGV. Trimming took off 5 bases at V and 5 bases at J, with 18 bases between the two ends. This chain's CDR3 is CASSTRGGPSETQYF. The CDR3 DNA follows: TGTGCCAGCAGCACCAGAGGAGGCCCTTCGGAGACCCAGTACTTC. Supplemented by reference TRBV11-2 and TRBJ2-5, the full variable domain reads EAGVAQSPRYKIIEKRQSVAFWCNPISGHATLYWYQQILGQGPKLLIQFQNNGVVDDSQLPKDRFSAERLKGVDSTLKIQPAKLEDSAVYLCASSTRGGPSETQYFGPGTRLLVL.

The V call is TRBV10-3, the J call TRBJ2-7, with a possible D match to TRBD2 (6 bases). The V gene's germline CDR1 is ENHRY and CDR2 SYGVKD. This CDR3 is built from 15 residues. Between the trimmed V and J ends, which lost 0 bases and 2 bases, there was a span of 11 bases. CDR3 DNA sequence: TGTGCCATCAGTGAGTCGGCAGCGGGTACCTACGAGCAGTACTTC. The encoded protein is CAISESAAGTYEQYF.

This clonotype was detected only a few times. The rearrangement links TRBV28 to TRBJ1-4; possibly TRBD1 for D (6 bases). From germline, CDR1 is MDHEN and CDR2 SYDVKM. The CDR3 has 14 residues. V was trimmed by 8 bases and J by 11 bases, leaving 21 bases between them. This chain's CDR3 is CASCGSLRGKKLFF. DNA of the CDR3: TGTGCCAGCTGTGGTAGCCTAAGGGGGAAGAAACTGTTTTTT.

This chain links TRBV2 with TRBJ2-1; 9 nucleotides agree with TRBD2. This CDR3 region has 16 residues. In germline, CDR1 is SNHLY, CDR2 FYNNEI. V was clipped by 6 bases and J by 9 bases; unmatched bases: 15. CDR3 nucleotide sequence: TGTGCCAGCAGCGGAGCGGGAGGTACCGAGTTGGGTGAGCAGTTCTTC. It is translated as CASSGAGGTELGEQFF.

This clonotype was found a few times. One junction end disagrees with the germline gene, perhaps due to a read error. V gene TRBV30 combines with J gene TRBJ2-2, with TRBD2 matching over 10 bases. The CDR3 runs 16 residues. Germline V lookup: CDR1 GTSNPN, CDR2 SVGIG (reference sequence). As DNA, the CDR3 is TGTGCCTGGAGTGTTGGGGGACTAGCGAAAACCGGGGAGCTGTTTTTT. This gives the protein CAWSVGGLAKTGELFF.